The rows below give T cell receptor beta chains drawn from one sample of a study of a mutant IDH1 vaccine in newly diagnosed glioma. Clones were read by immunoSEQ multiplex PCR, and TCRdb kept only the in-frame ones, dropping some. Of approximately 50,000 clones in the sample, around 85% are singletons; the top ten hold 1.5% to 2%. These receptors lack a known antigen. The sequencing here drew on PBMCs, taken from a glioma patient whose treatment included an IDH1 peptide vaccine. These receptors were collected from a man aged 40-49 years with glioma. CDR3s include the opening cysteine and the closing phenylalanine or tryptophan. A D gene is named only where the DNA matches it firmly. Where a row states a size, it is once, few, many or the class of an expanded clone; other rows omit it.

j_call	v_call	clone_size	d_call	cdr3_nt	cdr3_aa
TRBJ2-5	TRBV5-1	once	TRBD2	TGCGCCAGCAGCCTAGCGGGAGGCCAAGAGACCCAGTACTTC	CASSLAGGQETQYF
TRBJ2-7	TRBV12-5	-	TRBD2	TGTGCTAGTGGTTTGGTGCGGACTAGCGGACTTTCCCAGCAGTACTTC	CASGLVRTSGLSQQYF
TRBJ2-2	TRBV29-1	few	-	TGCAGCGTCCAGGGACTTTTCTCCACCGGGGAGCTGTTTTTT	CSVQGLFSTGELFF
TRBJ1-1	TRBV7-2	-	-	TGTGCCAGCAGCCTAGGTCCCCCCGGATTGAACACTGAAGCTTTCTTT	CASSLGPPGLNTEAFF
TRBJ2-5	TRBV6-4	-	TRBD1	TGTGCCAGCAGTGTGGGGGCAGGGGGCAAAGAGACCCAGTACTTC	CASSVGAGGKETQYF
TRBJ2-5	TRBV6-5	-	-	TGTGCCAGCAGTTACTCAGTTACACAGGGTATGGAGACCCAGTACTTC	CASSYSVTQGMETQYF
TRBJ1-4	TRBV4-1	-	-	TGCGCCAGCAGCCAAGTTAGGCCCAGTCGTAATGAAAAACTGTTTTTT	CASSQVRPSRNEKLFF
TRBJ1-4	TRBV29-1	-	-	TGCAGCGTCGCAGGGTGGGTTGCAACTAATGAAAAACTGTTTTTT	CSVAGWVATNEKLFF
TRBJ2-1	TRBV13	-	TRBD2	TGTGCCAGCAGCTCTAGCGGACTCTCCTACAATGAGCAGTTCTTC	CASSSSGLSYNEQFF
TRBJ2-1	TRBV5-1	-	TRBD1	TGCGCCAGCAGCTTGGTGGCCGGGACAGGAGACAATGAGCAGTTCTTC	CASSLVAGTGDNEQFF
TRBJ2-7	TRBV28	few	TRBD2	TGTGCCAGCAGAGAAAGAAGGACTAGCGGGAGATCCTACGAGCAGTACTTC	CASRERRTSGRSYEQYF
TRBJ2-1	TRBV11-2	-	-	TGTGCCAGCAGCACCCGGCAAAAAAGGGACAATGAGCAGTTCTTC	CASSTRQKRDNEQFF
TRBJ1-1	TRBV18	-	-	TGTGCCAGCTCACCCGGTGAAGGGGTGGTGAACACTGAAGCTTTCTTT	CASSPGEGVVNTEAFF
TRBJ2-7	TRBV7-9	-	-	TGTGCCAGCAGAGGGGAGATCGCCTACGAGCAGTACTTC	CASRGEIAYEQYF
TRBJ1-1	TRBV6-1	once	-	TGTGCCAGCAGTGGCCAGTCCGGGGGCACTGAAGCTTTCTTT	CASSGQSGGTEAFF
TRBJ2-7	TRBV19	-	-	TGTGCCAGTAGTAGGGACGCTAACTACGAGCAGTACTTC	CASSRDANYEQYF
TRBJ1-1	TRBV15	-	-	TGTGCCACCAGCGGATTTTTGACAGCCGTGGAGAACACTGAAGCTTTCTTT	CATSGFLTAVENTEAFF